The 11 T cell receptor beta chains below all came from one sample that was sequenced in a study of blood T cell repertoires in COVID-19. The protocol was immunoSEQ multiplex PCR, while the TCRdb copy is restricted to in-frame clones and leaves out a portion. The sample gives 100,000 or so clones, approximately 70% of which show up once; roughly 6.2% is in the top ten. Material for sequencing was peripheral blood. These receptors originate from an older man with acute or convalescent COVID-19.

This clone was counted only a few times. This sequence joins TRBV7-9 and TRBJ2-2; TRBD2 might be the D (6 bases). V was pared by 7 bases and J by 7 bases, with 16 bases between. The germline V gene encodes CDR1 SEHNR and CDR2 FQNEAQ (reference sequence). CDR3 length: 14 amino acids. Here the CDR3 DNA reads TGTGCCAGCATCATAGCGGAGACGAGCGGGGAGCTGTTTTTT. Its protein is CASIIAETSGELFF.

V gene TRBV6-5 combines with J gene TRBJ1-2, with 7 bases aligning to TRBD1. The germline CDR1 and CDR2 sequences are MNHEY and SVGAGI. The CDR3 consists of 15 residues. J lost 6 bases, V lost 6 bases, and 13 bases had no gene match. The CDR3 region has the DNA TGTGCCAGCAGCCGGGTGGCAGGGGGTCGCGATGGCTACACCTTC. It translates to CASSRVAGGRDGYTF.

The V call is TRBV3-1 (or the pseudogene TRBV3-2), the J call TRBJ2-2; possibly TRBD2 for D (6 bases). CDR1 is LGHDT, CDR2 YNNKEL, per germline (reference sequence). Trimming cost V 4 bases and J 3 bases, with 9 bases left between them. This CDR3 has 14 amino acids. CDR3 loop: CASSPGTYTGELFF. The CDR3 DNA reads as TGTGCCAGCAGCCCGGGGACTTACACCGGGGAGCTGTTTTTT.

V gene TRBV7-2 combines with J gene TRBJ1-4, with 9 bases identical to TRBD1. The V gene end was trimmed by 5 bases and the J gene end by 4 bases; junction bases not matched to a gene: 5. Germline CDR1 SGHTA, CDR2 FQGNSA. This CDR3 is 15 amino acids long. This CDR3 reads CASSDRDRVNEKLFF. The CDR3 bases are TGTGCCAGCAGCGATCGGGACAGGGTTAATGAAAAACTGTTTTTT.

The J gene is TRBJ1-2, the V gene TRBV5-6, with 8 bases lining up with TRBD1. The V and J ends lost 0 bases and 4 bases, in that order; junction bases with no gene match: 8. Germline V gene sequence: CDR1 SGHDT, CDR2 YYEEEE. The CDR3 is made up of 16 amino acids. In DNA, the CDR3 is TGTGCCAGCAGCTTGGTTCACAACAGGGGGACCTATGGCTACACCTTC. Translation: CASSLVHNRGTYGYTF. The full variable domain, with the rest looked up from reference TRBV5-6 and TRBJ1-2, is DAGVTQSPTHLIKTRGQQVTLRCSPKSGHDTVSWYQQALGQGPQFIFQYYEEEERQRGNFPDRFSGHQFPNYSSELNVNALLLGDSALYLCASSLVHNRGTYGYTFGSGTRLTVV.

This clone came up a few times. The V and J genes are TRBV19 and TRBJ1-4; D is ambiguous. Germline loops: CDR1 LNHDA, CDR2 SQIVND (reference sequence). This CDR3 is built from 14 residues. Trimming cost V 5 bases and J 10 bases, with 17 bases left between them. The CDR3 bases are TGTGCCAGTAGTGAGGAACCCCTTGGCGGAAAACTGTTTTTT. Its translation is CASSEEPLGGKLFF.

This chain joins TRBV6-5 and TRBJ2-7; TRBD2 agrees at 7 bases. The germline V gene has CDR1 MNHEY and CDR2 SVGAGI. Germline trimming cut 9 bases from V and 0 bases from J; bases unmatched to any gene: 5. This CDR3 has 13 residues. The CDR3 DNA reads as TGTGCCAGTCTAGCGGAGAACTCCTACGAGCAGTACTTC. Encoded protein: CASLAENSYEQYF.

The chain is built from TRBV10-3 and TRBJ2-7; TRBD1 is a possible D gene (6 bases). V lost 6 bases and J lost 3, with 15 bases in between. The V gene's germline CDR1 is ENHRY and CDR2 SYGVKD. This CDR3 has 14 residues. CDR3 amino acids: CAIRDSLQNYEQYF. The DNA of the CDR3 is TGTGCCATCAGGGACAGCCTACAAAACTACGAGCAGTACTTC.

This clone was seen a few times. The CDR3 reads CASSQGQGNQPQHF. CDR3 sequence (DNA): TGTGCCAGCAGCCAGGGACAGGGCAATCAGCCCCAGCATTTT. The chain employs TRBV5-4 and TRBJ1-5, with 8 bases that match TRBD1. Germline trimming cut 4 bases from V and 2 bases from J; bases unmatched to any gene: 2. Germline CDR1 is SGHNT and CDR2 is YYREEE (reference sequence). The CDR3 totals 14 residues.

V is TRBV6-6 and J is TRBJ2-1, with 9 bases fitting TRBD2. Germline CDR1 reads MNHNY; CDR2 reads SVGAGI (reference sequence). The length of the CDR3 is 17 residues. Trimming removed 5 bases from V and 9 bases from J; junction bases left unmatched: 17. For the CDR3, the DNA is TGTGCCAGCAGTCAACCTTCCTTGGCGGGAGGGCCTGGTGAGCAGTTCTTC. Its translation is CASSQPSLAGGPGEQFF.

The chain carries TRBV6-6 and TRBJ1-6, with 7 bases identical to TRBD1. V shed 4 bases and J 6 bases; nucleotides not matched to a gene: 6. The CDR3 sequence is 15 residues long. From germline, CDR1 is MNHNY and CDR2 SVGAGI (reference sequence). The CDR3 here is CASSSQGPANSPLHF. Written as DNA, the CDR3 is TGTGCCAGCAGTTCACAGGGGCCGGCTAATTCACCCCTCCACTTT.